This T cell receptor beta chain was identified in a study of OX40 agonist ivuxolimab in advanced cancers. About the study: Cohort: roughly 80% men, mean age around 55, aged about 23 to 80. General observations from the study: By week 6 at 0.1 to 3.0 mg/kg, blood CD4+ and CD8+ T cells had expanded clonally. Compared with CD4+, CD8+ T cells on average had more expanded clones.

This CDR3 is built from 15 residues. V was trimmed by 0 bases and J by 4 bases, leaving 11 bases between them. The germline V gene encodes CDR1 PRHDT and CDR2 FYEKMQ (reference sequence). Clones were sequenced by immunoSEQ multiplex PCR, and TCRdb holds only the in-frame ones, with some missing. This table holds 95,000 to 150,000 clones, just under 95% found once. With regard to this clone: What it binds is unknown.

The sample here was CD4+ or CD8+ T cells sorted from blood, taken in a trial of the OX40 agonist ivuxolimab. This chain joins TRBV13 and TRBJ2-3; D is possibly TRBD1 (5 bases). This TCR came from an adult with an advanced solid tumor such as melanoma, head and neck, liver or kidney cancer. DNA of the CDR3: TGTGCCAGCAGCTTAGGTCAGGGTATCGCAGATACGCAGTATTTT. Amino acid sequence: CASSLGQGIADTQYF.